One sample yielded the 17 T cell receptor beta chains listed below, sequenced in a study of shared clonotypes between healthy human individuals. Some clones are missing from TCRdb's copy, which holds only in-frame ones; the method was immunoSEQ multiplex PCR. The sample yields about 1.1 million clones, approximately 80% seen once. The sample taken for sequencing was memory CD4+ T cells from PBMCs. Subset reported: CD45RA-negative fraction. These receptors were taken from a man between 18 and 35 years old in good health. Some clones in this sample may be carry-over from other donors' samples.

Regarding this clone: At the DNA level, this CDR3 is encoded by other sequences in the same sample as well. The rearrangement joins TRBV18 to TRBJ2-5, with D hard to call. Per germline, CDR1 KGHSH and CDR2 LQKENI. There are 13 residues in the CDR3. V shed 2 bases and J shed 5 bases, with 9 bases lying between them. CDR3 DNA sequence: TGTGCCAGCTCACCAGGTTTAGTGGAGACCCAGTACTTC. Protein sequence: CASSPGLVETQYF.

This chain links TRBV30 with TRBJ2-3; D not certain. The CDR3 covers 12 residues. V lost 5 bases, J lost 3 bases, and 9 bases lay in between. CDR1 is GTSNPN and CDR2 is SVGIG in the germline V gene (reference sequence). CDR3 sequence reads: CAWAPGTDTQYF. DNA of the CDR3: TGTGCCTGGGCCCCAGGTACAGATACGCAGTATTTT.

The chain uses TRBV28 and TRBJ2-7; D gene unclear. Trimming took off 6 bases at V and 4 bases at J, with 16 bases between the two ends. Germline CDR1 MDHEN, CDR2 SYDVKM. There are 14 residues in the CDR3. CDR3 region: CASRAPGPPYEQYF. CDR3 DNA: TGTGCCAGCAGGGCTCCGGGTCCACCTTACGAGCAGTACTTC.

This sequence joins TRBV11-3 and TRBJ2-2; 10 bases are a match to TRBD1. CDR3 length equals 16 residues. V dropped 5 bases and J dropped 6; count of bases not matched to a gene: 9. Germline CDR1 and CDR2: SGHNT and YENEEA. The CDR3 sequence is CASSPTGGSSAGELFF. The DNA of the CDR3 is TGTGCCAGCAGCCCGACAGGGGGCTCCTCGGCCGGGGAGCTGTTTTTT.

The V call is TRBV2, the J call TRBJ1-4; possible D gene TRBD1, 5 bases. The germline V gene has CDR1 SNHLY and CDR2 FYNNEI. V dropped 6 bases and J dropped 4 bases, with 9 bases sitting between them. This CDR3 contains 13 residues. In DNA, the CDR3 is TGTGCCAGCAGGCGGGGGGTTAATGAAAAACTGTTTTTT. This codes for CASRRGVNEKLFF.

The V call is TRBV5-1, the J call TRBJ2-1; no clear D. Looked up from germline, CDR1 is SGHRS and CDR2 is YFSETQ. Trimming removed 4 bases from V and 2 bases from J, with 16 bases in between. The length of the CDR3 is 16 residues. CDR3 bases: TGCGCCAGCAGCCCCCAGGAGCCCTTAGCCTACAATGAGCAGTTCTTC. Translation: CASSPQEPLAYNEQFF. The complete variable domain, with remaining parts taken from reference TRBV5-1 and TRBJ2-1, reads KAGVTQTPRYLIKTRGQQVTLSCSPISGHRSVSWYQQTPGQGLQFLFEYFSETQRNKGNFPGRFSGRQFSNSRSEMNVSTLELGDSALYLCASSPQEPLAYNEQFFGPGTRLTVL.

This sequence joins TRBV9 and TRBJ2-1, with 8 bases matching TRBD2. CDR3 size: 16 residues. Germline CDR1 and CDR2: SGDLS and YYNGEE. The V segment lost 3 bases and the J segment 0 bases; nucleotides outside the gene matches: 5. CDR3: CASSETSASSYNEQFF. The CDR3 DNA is TGTGCCAGCAGCGAGACTAGCGCTAGCTCCTACAATGAGCAGTTCTTC.

This clone is a singleton in its sample. V gene TRBV5-1 combines with J gene TRBJ1-3; TRBD1 is a possible D gene (5 bases). CDR1 and CDR2 (germline): SGHRS, YFSETQ. The CDR3 has 14 residues. V was pared by 4 bases and J by 2 bases, with 10 bases between. DNA for the CDR3: TGCGCCAGCAGCAGAGGGGAAGCTGGAAACACCATATATTTT. Protein product: CASSRGEAGNTIYF.

V usage is TRBV11-1 and J usage is TRBJ1-3; TRBD1 aligns across 8 bases. J was trimmed by 4 bases and V by 4 bases; bases with no gene match: 6. This CDR3 is built from 15 residues. Germline assignment: CDR1 SGHAT and CDR2 FQDESV (reference sequence). The CDR3 DNA reads TGTGCCAGCAGCTCTTGGACAGGGCAAGGAAACACCATATATTTT. It translates to CASSSWTGQGNTIYF.

The chain combines TRBV10-3 with TRBJ2-7; the match to TRBD2 covers 14 bases. This CDR3 is 13 amino acids long. The germline V gene has CDR1 ENHRY and CDR2 SYGVKD. Trimming cost V 8 bases and J 7 bases; bases outside gene matches: 4. As DNA, the CDR3 is TGTGCCATCGGGACTAGCGGGAGTTGGGAGCAGTACTTC. This translates into CAIGTSGSWEQYF.

This clone has just one count. The chain recombines TRBV29-1 with TRBJ1-4, with D perhaps matching TRBD1 (6 bases). The CDR3 length is 12 residues. CDR1 is SQVTM, CDR2 ANQGSEA, per germline. Trimming pared 7 bases from V and 7 bases from J, leaving 13 bases between. The CDR3, as DNA: TGCAGCGGGACCTCAGGGGCTGAAAAACTGTTTTTT. Amino acid sequence: CSGTSGAEKLFF.

This chain connects TRBV27 to TRBJ2-2; 9 positions agree with TRBD1. The CDR3 is made up of 16 amino acids. Germline V gene data show CDR1 as MNHEY and CDR2 as SMNVEV (reference sequence). The V segment lost 4 bases and the J segment 5 bases; nucleotides outside the gene matches: 8. The CDR3 protein is CASSYLDRGWTGELFF. DNA for the CDR3: TGTGCCAGCAGTTACTTGGACAGGGGTTGGACCGGGGAGCTGTTTTTT.

The chain combines TRBV11-1 with TRBJ2-4; D is possibly TRBD2 (6 bases). V lost 1 base and J lost 8, with 18 bases in between. Germline V gives CDR1 SGHAT, CDR2 FQDESV (reference sequence). There are 16 residues in the CDR3. This CDR3 is CASSLGRTKREDIQYF. DNA for the CDR3: TGTGCCAGCAGCTTAGGTCGGACTAAGAGGGAGGACATTCAGTACTTC.

This clone has more than one count but fewer than ten. The chain joins TRBV29-1 to TRBJ2-5; tentatively, D is TRBD2 (6 bases). Germline CDR1 and CDR2: SQVTM and ANQGSEA. The CDR3 is 13 amino acids. Trimming removed 4 bases from V and 5 bases from J, with 14 bases in between. The CDR3 region is CSVAPGGFETQYF. The CDR3, as DNA: TGCAGCGTTGCTCCTGGGGGGTTCGAGACCCAGTACTTC.

Details on this clone: The same CDR3 also results from other DNA sequences found in this sample. This sequence joins TRBV7-9 and TRBJ1-4, with D possibly being TRBD1 (6 bases). The CDR3 consists of 15 residues. From germline, CDR1 is SEHNR and CDR2 FQNEAQ (reference sequence). Trimming pared 5 bases from V and 2 bases from J, leaving 12 bases between. In DNA form, the CDR3 reads TGTGCCAGCAGCCCAGGAAGGGGGACTAATGAAAAACTGTTTTTT. This encodes CASSPGRGTNEKLFF. Combining the CDR3 with reference TRBV7-9 and TRBJ1-4 gives the whole variable domain DTGVSQNPRHKITKRGQNVTFRCDPISEHNRLYWYRQTLGQGPEFLTYFQNEAQLEKSRLLSDRFSAERPKGSFSTLEIQRTEQGDSAMYLCASSPGRGTNEKLFFGSGTQLSVL.

V usage is TRBV11-2 and J usage is TRBJ2-7; TRBD2 is a possible D gene (6 bases). The V and J ends lost 0 bases and 1 base respectively, with 10 bases between them. This CDR3 has 15 residues. The germline CDR1 and CDR2 sequences are SGHAT and FQNNGV. The CDR3 spells CASSLELASSYEQYF. CDR3 DNA sequence: TGTGCCAGCAGCTTAGAACTAGCCTCTTCCTACGAGCAGTACTTC.

The V and J genes are TRBV2 and TRBJ1-2, with 9 bases lining up with TRBD1. This CDR3 region has 14 residues. V lost 0 bases and J lost 11; bases outside the gene matches: 7. In germline, CDR1 is SNHLY, CDR2 FYNNEI. CDR3 DNA: TGTGCCAGCAGTGAAGCTTCCGGGACAGGGTGGTACACCTTC. Protein sequence: CASSEASGTGWYTF.